This is a list of T cell receptor beta chains from one sample in a study of cytomegalovirus exposure and HLA in healthy donors. The table came from immunoSEQ multiplex PCR; TCRdb's copy has only in-frame clones and leaves some out. The sample totals 90,000 to 130,000 clones. Sequencing was carried out using PBMCs. The receptors derive from a man in his forties in good health and CMV-seropositive. Each CDR3 is given with its conserved first and last residue. The D gene is left open where the match is weak.

V	J	D	CDR3	DNA
TRBV5-8	TRBJ2-3	TRBD1	CASGQGTDTQYF	TGTGCCAGCGGACAGGGCACAGATACGCAGTATTTT
TRBV14	TRBJ2-5	NA	CASSYQQSGTQYF	TGTGCCAGCAGCTACCAGCAAAGCGGGACCCAGTACTTC
TRBV19	TRBJ2-2	TRBD2	CASSIVSLAGGLTTHRELFF	TGTGCCAGTAGTATTGTTTCCCTAGCGGGAGGGCTCACCACCCACCGGGAGCTGTTTTTT
TRBV7-9	TRBJ2-7	TRBD1	CASSPPRDSGIEQYF	TGTGCCAGCAGCCCCCCACGGGACAGTGGGATCGAGCAGTACTTC
TRBV7-8	TRBJ2-3	TRBD2	CASSLTRAGSTDTQYF	TGTGCCAGCAGCCTTACTCGAGCGGGAAGCACAGATACGCAGTATTTT
TRBV4-3	TRBJ2-2	TRBD2	CASSRGLAGPTGELFF	TGCGCCAGCAGCCGCGGACTAGCGGGTCCCACCGGGGAGCTGTTTTTT
TRBV2	TRBJ2-1	TRBD2	CASRGSTSGRYNEQFF	TGTGCCAGCAGGGGAAGTACTAGCGGGAGGTACAATGAGCAGTTCTTC
TRBV28	TRBJ2-3	TRBD1	CASSSRGTGGRDTQYF	TGTGCCAGCAGTTCCCGAGGGACAGGGGGAAGAGATACGCAGTATTTT
TRBV27	TRBJ2-1	TRBD1	CASSLGTAYNEQFF	TGTGCCAGCAGTTTAGGGACAGCCTACAATGAGCAGTTCTTC
TRBV9	TRBJ1-2	TRBD1	CASSVNGRGENYGYTF	TGTGCCAGCAGCGTAAACGGCAGGGGGGAAAACTATGGCTACACCTTC
TRBV5-4	TRBJ2-5	TRBD1	CASSFDWTGYQETQYF	TGTGCCAGCAGCTTTGATTGGACAGGCTACCAAGAGACCCAGTACTTC
TRBV19	TRBJ1-5	NA	CASSRGREGGQPQHF	TGTGCCAGTAGTAGGGGCAGGGAGGGGGGGCAGCCCCAGCATTTT
TRBV5-1	TRBJ1-1	TRBD1	CASSLQGTVNTEAFF	TGCGCCAGCAGCCTCCAGGGGACAGTCAACACTGAAGCTTTCTTT
TRBV7-2	TRBJ2-4	TRBD2	CASSLGTSGTRYIQYF	TGTGCCAGCAGCTTAGGGACTAGCGGGACGAGGTACATTCAGTACTTC
TRBV2	TRBJ1-5	NA	CASRKDSGDIQPQHF	TGTGCCAGCAGGAAGGACAGCGGCGATATTCAGCCCCAGCATTTT
TRBV5-6	TRBJ2-7	NA	CASTSKTAFIYEQYF	TGTGCCAGCACCTCCAAGACAGCTTTTATCTACGAGCAGTACTTC
TRBV13	TRBJ2-7	NA	CASSYTGEQYF	TGTGCCAGCAGCTATACGGGCGAGCAGTACTTC
TRBV5-8	TRBJ2-2	TRBD1	CASSQTGTGLRTGELFF	TGTGCCAGCAGCCAAACCGGGACAGGGTTGAGGACCGGGGAGCTGTTTTTT
TRBV7-3	TRBJ2-2	TRBD1	CARAGGPRYTGELFF	TGTGCCAGAGCAGGGGGACCACGATACACCGGGGAGCTGTTTTTT
TRBV7-2	TRBJ2-5	TRBD2	CASSLGASGRIGETQYF	TGTGCCAGCAGCTTAGGGGCTAGCGGGAGAATTGGAGAGACCCAGTACTTC
TRBV10-1	TRBJ2-1	NA	CASSGSFGHNEQFF	TGCGCCAGCAGTGGGTCGTTCGGTCACAATGAGCAGTTCTTC
TRBV29-1	TRBJ2-7	TRBD1	CSVALDRGDEQYF	TGCAGCGTGGCCCTCGACAGGGGGGACGAGCAGTACTTC
TRBV27	TRBJ1-2	NA	CASSLGRMDYGYTF	TGTGCCAGCAGTTTAGGGAGGATGGACTATGGCTACACCTTC
TRBV7-8	TRBJ1-2	NA	CASSLAGGGANNYGYTF	TGTGCCAGCAGCTTAGCGGGTGGGGGGGCTAATAACTATGGCTACACCTTC
TRBV9	TRBJ2-7	TRBD2	CASSALAGVGEQYF	TGTGCCAGCAGCGCGCTAGCGGGAGTAGGGGAGCAGTACTTC
TRBV5-1	TRBJ2-5	NA	CASSLGWDEGEQYF	TGCGCCAGCAGCTTGGGGTGGGACGAGGGGGAGCAGTACTTC
TRBV5-1	TRBJ2-2	NA	CASSSQGIGTGELFF	TGCGCCAGCAGCTCGCAGGGAATTGGCACCGGGGAGCTGTTTTTT
TRBV7-9	TRBJ2-1	NA	CASSLGLAPPYNEQFF	TGTGCCAGCAGCTTAGGCCTAGCCCCTCCCTACAATGAGCAGTTCTTC
TRBV10-3	TRBJ1-2	TRBD1	CAISPRQGVYGYTF	TGTGCCATCAGTCCAAGACAGGGGGTCTATGGCTACACCTTC
TRBV19	TRBJ1-5	NA	CASSILGQSNQPQHF	TGTGCCAGTAGTATCCTCGGACAGAGCAATCAGCCCCAGCATTTT
TRBV27	TRBJ1-2	TRBD1	CASRTFHRDRQLSNYGYTF	TGTGCCAGCAGGACCTTCCACCGGGACAGGCAGTTATCGAACTATGGCTACACCTTC
TRBV19	TRBJ2-1	NA	CASSTRVEQFF	TGTGCCAGTAGTACCCGGGTTGAGCAGTTCTTC
TRBV14	TRBJ2-1	NA	CASSQVPGYSYNEQFF	TGTGCCAGCAGCCAAGTTCCAGGGTACTCCTACAATGAGCAGTTCTTC
TRBV5-1	TRBJ2-2	TRBD1	CASTTGVVTGELFF	TGCGCCAGCACCACAGGGGTTGTCACCGGGGAGCTGTTTTTT
TRBV27	TRBJ2-3	NA	CASSLYKEPDTQYF	TGTGCCAGCAGTTTATATAAGGAGCCAGATACGCAGTATTTT
TRBV5-5	TRBJ2-7	NA	CASSLEGGETYEQYF	TGTGCCAGCAGCTTGGAGGGGGGGGAGACCTACGAGCAGTACTTC
TRBV4-2	TRBJ2-7	NA	CASSREEGTAYEQYF	TGTGCCAGCAGCCGAGAGGAGGGAACCGCCTACGAGCAGTACTTC
TRBV18	TRBJ2-3	TRBD2	CASSPRGRGTDTQYF	TGTGCCAGCTCACCCCGCGGGAGGGGCACAGATACGCAGTATTTT
TRBV29-1	TRBJ2-5	TRBD2	CSVLLAGLNQETQYF	TGCAGCGTTCTACTAGCGGGACTGAACCAAGAGACCCAGTACTTC
TRBV30	TRBJ2-5	NA	CAWSGQVEETQYF	TGTGCCTGGAGTGGACAGGTAGAAGAGACCCAGTACTTC
TRBV6-6	TRBJ1-6	NA	CASRVAESPLHF	TGTGCCAGCAGGGTCGCCGAGTCTCCCCTCCACTTT
TRBV27	TRBJ2-7	NA	CASSSGYEQYF	TGTGCCAGCAGTTCCGGCTACGAGCAGTACTTC
TRBV11-2	TRBJ2-2	TRBD1	CASSFTGGPGELFF	TGTGCCAGCAGCTTTACAGGGGGCCCCGGGGAGCTGTTTTTT
TRBV10-2	TRBJ2-7	TRBD2	CASSTRDYQSYEQYF	TGCGCCAGCTCCACCCGGGACTACCAATCCTACGAGCAGTACTTC
TRBV19	TRBJ2-1	NA	CASANGRTEFF	TGTGCCAGTGCTAATGGGAGAACAGAGTTCTTC
TRBV9	TRBJ2-7	TRBD2	CASSVGTSGLYEQYF	TGTGCCAGCAGCGTTGGAACTAGCGGTCTTTACGAGCAGTACTTC
TRBV27	TRBJ2-2	NA	CATFRSGLAKDSNTGELFF	TGTGCCACCTTCCGCAGCGGCCTAGCAAAAGATTCGAACACCGGGGAGCTGTTTTTT
TRBV27	TRBJ2-7	NA	CASSSRVNYEQYF	TGTGCCAGCAGTTCACGGGTAAATTACGAGCAGTACTTC
TRBV5-1	TRBJ1-4	NA	CASSLGGSEKLFF	TGCGCCAGCAGCTTGGGAGGCAGTGAAAAACTGTTTTTT
TRBV28	TRBJ2-5	TRBD1	CASSRDRRQETQYF	TGTGCCAGCAGTCGGGACAGGAGACAAGAGACCCAGTACTTC
TRBV27	TRBJ1-1	NA	CASSSGGGTEAFF	TGTGCCAGCAGTTCGGGGGGTGGGACTGAAGCTTTCTTT
TRBV28	TRBJ2-5	NA	CASSLAGPQETQYF	TGTGCCAGCAGTCTAGCCGGGCCCCAAGAGACCCAGTACTTC
TRBV28	TRBJ1-5	TRBD1	CASSLGQGTQPQHF	TGTGCCAGCAGTTTAGGACAGGGGACTCAGCCCCAGCATTTT